The 9 T cell receptor beta chains given below trace back to one sample, sequenced in a study of regulatory T cells in long-lasting Graves disease. With iRepertoire HTBI primers and Arm-PCR of CDR3 regions, TCR beta libraries were built. Each CDR3 protein gets one entry after TCRdb re-called the multiplex PCR reads with MiXCR. The sample consists of roughly 500,000 distinct CDR3 sequences, 12% of them appearing once. Time point denoted: newly diagnosed GD, antithyroid drugs for less than 3 months. From PBMCs, RNA was extracted and then used to make the TCR library. The same sample was also used in a study of T cells in Graves' hyperthyroidism and ophthalmopathy.

The sample here was peripheral blood mononuclear cells (PBMCs), taken at new diagnosis, from a patient treated with antithyroid drugs. Source of these receptors: a woman in her 30s with Graves disease.

This clonotype appeared many times. The gene calls are TRBV10-3 and TRBJ2-1; TRBD1 matches at 8 bases. The V and J ends lost 4 bases and 8 bases, in that order; junction bases with no gene match: 7. The CDR3 runs to 14 residues. Germline CDR1 ENHRY, CDR2 SYGVKD. The CDR3 sequence: CAISGIAGGDEQFF. The CDR3 DNA is TGTGCCATCAGTGGAATAGCAGGGGGCGATGAGCAGTTCTTC.

At least ten counts were recorded for this clonotype. This chain uses TRBV13 with TRBJ1-1; maybe TRBD1 (6 bases). CDR1 is PRHDT, CDR2 FYEKMQ, per germline (reference sequence). The CDR3 covers 14 residues. Trimming removed 6 bases at V and 5 bases at J, with 16 bases between. CDR3 region: CASRIQGIGTEAFF. Here the CDR3 DNA reads TGTGCCAGCAGGATTCAGGGGATAGGGACTGAAGCTTTCTTT. Combining the CDR3 with reference TRBV13 and TRBJ1-1 gives the whole variable domain AAGVIQSPRHLIKEKRETATLKCYPIPRHDTVYWYQQGPGQDPQFLISFYEKMQSDKGSIPDRFSAQQFSDYHSELNMSSLELGDSALYFCASRIQGIGTEAFFGQGTRLTVV.

This clonotype was observed many times. The V gene is TRBV11-1, the J gene TRBJ1-2; D perhaps matches TRBD1 (6 bases). The V and J ends lost 5 bases and 4 bases respectively, with 14 bases between them. Germline V gene data show CDR1 as SGHAT and CDR2 as FQDESV (reference sequence). This CDR3 has 14 residues. CDR3 DNA: TGTGCCAGCAGCCTACAGGGTCCCATCTATGGCTACACCTTC. Protein sequence: CASSLQGPIYGYTF.

The table lists this clonotype with many counts. J is TRBJ2-5 and V is TRBV6-2 or TRBV6-3, with 9 positions matching TRBD2. V gave up 4 bases and J gave up 3 bases; unmatched junction bases: 0. Looked up from germline, CDR1 is MNHEY and CDR2 is SVGEGT. CDR3 length equals 13 residues. The CDR3 spells CASSWTSEETQYF. The CDR3 DNA reads TGTGCCAGCAGTTGGACTAGCGAAGAGACCCAGTACTTC.

This clonotype showed up many times. The chain uses TRBV10-3 and TRBJ1-2; the D gene is possibly TRBD1 (6 bases). Germline V gives CDR1 ENHRY, CDR2 SYGVKD. The length of the CDR3 is 14 residues. V was trimmed by 6 bases and J by 2 bases, leaving 13 bases between them. CDR3 bases: TGTGCCATCAGGGAACAGGGACGAAACTATGGCTACACCTTC. Its protein is CAIREQGRNYGYTF.

This clonotype appeared a single time. This chain connects TRBV2 to TRBJ2-6; D unclear. Trimming took off 5 bases at V and 0 bases at J, with 11 bases between the two ends. The length of the CDR3 is 16 residues. The germline gives CDR1 SNHLY, CDR2 FYNNEI. CDR3 sequence (DNA): TGTGCCAGCAGTTTATGGTCCGACTCTGGGGCCAACGTCCTGACTTTC. It translates to CASSLWSDSGANVLTF.

This chain joins TRBV3-1 and TRBJ2-1, with a weak D call TRBD2 (6 bases). This CDR3 spans 15 amino acids. Trimming cost V 4 bases and J 2 bases, with 12 bases left between them. CDR1 LGHDT and CDR2 YNNKEL come from the germline V gene (reference sequence). CDR3 residues: CASSPEGGTYNEQFF. CDR3 sequence (DNA): TGTGCCAGCAGCCCCGAGGGAGGCACCTACAATGAGCAGTTCTTC.

The chain carries TRBV10-3 and TRBJ2-2; D might be TRBD1 or TRBD2, each matching 5 bases. The germline V gene encodes CDR1 ENHRY and CDR2 SYGVKD. Trimming removed 0 bases from V and 6 bases from J, with 11 bases in between. The CDR3 sequence is 15 residues long. The CDR3 spells CAISESGGSAGELFF. CDR3 nucleotide sequence: TGTGCCATCAGTGAGTCTGGGGGATCGGCCGGGGAGCTGTTTTTT.

At least ten counts were recorded for this clonotype. The rearrangement joins TRBV3-1 to TRBJ1-3; 10 positions agree with TRBD1. The CDR3 sequence is 16 residues long. Losses at the gene ends were 4 bases for V and 4 bases for J; bases not matched to a gene: 7. Germline lookup yields CDR1 LGHDT and CDR2 YNNKEL (reference sequence). CDR3: CASSLSDRGQGNTIYF. CDR3 DNA: TGTGCCAGCAGCCTAAGCGACAGGGGGCAAGGAAACACCATATATTTT. Variable domain in full (rest from reference TRBV3-1 and TRBJ1-3): DTAVSQTPKYLVTQMGNDKSIKCEQNLGHDTMYWYKQDSKKFLKIMFSYNNKELIINETVPNRFSPKSPDKAHLNLHINSLELGDSAVYFCASSLSDRGQGNTIYFGEGSWLTVV.